These 32 T cell receptor beta chains were sequenced from one sample in a study of blood T cell repertoires in COVID-19. Clones were sequenced by immunoSEQ multiplex PCR, and TCRdb holds only the in-frame ones, with some missing. Of under 350,000 clones in the sample, about 86% are singletons; the top ten hold about 4%. The specimen sequenced was PBMCs or T cells enriched from blood (not recorded which). These receptors all stem from a woman between 40 and 55 years old with acute COVID-19.

The chain links TRBV5-1 to TRBJ2-7, with TRBD2 matching over 7 bases. J gave up 2 bases and V 7 bases, and 9 bases lay outside the gene matches. The CDR3 totals 14 residues. The germline gives CDR1 SGHRS, CDR2 YFSETQ. CDR3 in DNA: TGCGCCAGCTTCCGGGACTATTCTACCTACGAGCAGTACTTC. The encoded protein is CASFRDYSTYEQYF.

This rearrangement joins TRBV6-5 to TRBJ1-2; TRBD1 matches at 7 bases. The CDR3 is 13 residues long. J gave up 8 bases and V 6 bases, and 9 bases lay outside the gene matches. Germline V gene data show CDR1 as MNHEY and CDR2 as SVGAGI. CDR3 protein: CASSRGTEGGYTF. CDR3 bases: TGTGCCAGCAGCCGCGGGACAGAGGGGGGCTACACCTTC.

V is TRBV19 and J is TRBJ2-1; maybe TRBD2 (6 bases). This CDR3 is 17 amino acids long. Trimming removed 3 bases at V and 3 bases at J, with 18 bases between. Per germline, CDR1 LNHDA and CDR2 SQIVND (reference sequence). The CDR3: CASSITDYQGYYNEQFF. The CDR3 DNA sequence: TGTGCCAGTAGTATCACGGACTACCAGGGCTACTACAATGAGCAGTTCTTC.

Written as DNA, the CDR3 is TGTGCCACCAGCAGAGAGGACAGGGACTACACAGATACGCAGTATTTT. Encoded protein: CATSREDRDYTDTQYF. The chain links TRBV15 to TRBJ2-3; D might be TRBD1 (8 bases). There are 16 residues in the CDR3. V was cut by 0 bases and J by 2 bases, with 12 bases left in between. Germline CDR1 is LNHNV and CDR2 is YYDKDF (reference sequence).

The CDR3 protein is CASSQGQGLGLSGYTF. CDR3 in DNA: TGCGCCAGCAGCCAAGGACAGGGGTTAGGTTTAAGCGGCTACACCTTC. The rearrangement joins TRBV4-3 to TRBJ1-2, with 8 bases lining up with TRBD1. The CDR3 sequence is 16 residues long. V was clipped by 1 base and J by 8 bases; unmatched bases: 12. Germline CDR1 is LGHNA and CDR2 is YSLEER.

Ten or more counts support this clone. The genes are TRBV5-1 and TRBJ2-2, with D perhaps TRBD1 (6 bases). Germline CDR1 is SGHRS and CDR2 is YFSETQ. V was cut by 1 base and J by 4 bases, with 14 bases left in between. The CDR3 covers 16 residues. The CDR3 here is CASSLRAGATTGELFF. CDR3 nucleotide sequence: TGCGCCAGCAGCTTGAGGGCAGGGGCTACCACCGGGGAGCTGTTTTTT.

This clone was counted between two and nine times. The chain recombines TRBV5-1 with TRBJ1-2, with 8 bases fitting TRBD1. V trimming: 4 bases; J trimming: 8 bases; junction bases outside the gene matches: 7. CDR1 and CDR2 from the germline V gene are SGHRS and YFSETQ. The CDR3 is made up of 13 amino acids. As DNA, the CDR3 is TGCGCCAGCAGCCCCCAGGGGGCCCAAGGCTACACCTTC. Its protein is CASSPQGAQGYTF.

This chain links TRBV6-5 with TRBJ1-2; TRBD1 might be the D (6 bases). V was pared by 6 bases and J by 4 bases, with 18 bases between. CDR1 is MNHEY, CDR2 SVGAGI, per germline. The CDR3 spans 15 residues. The CDR3 DNA sequence: TGTGCCAGCAGGGGGGGGCTACTTAGTGGCTATGGCTACACCTTC. The encoded protein is CASRGGLLSGYGYTF.

The chain carries TRBV6-2 or TRBV6-3 and TRBJ1-5, with D uncertain. V lost 5 bases, J lost 5 bases, and 10 bases lay in between. The V gene's germline CDR1 is MNHEY and CDR2 SVGEGT. The CDR3 has 13 amino acids. The CDR3 nucleotides read TGTGCCAGCAGTACGCCAACAGATCAGCCCCAGCATTTT. Protein sequence: CASSTPTDQPQHF.

In this sample, this clone turned up once. The chain links TRBV7-3 to TRBJ2-3, with no clear D. CDR1 is SGHTA and CDR2 is FQGTGA in the germline V gene. This CDR3 is built from 11 residues. V was trimmed by 5 bases and J by 11 bases, leaving 11 bases between them. CDR3 nucleotides: TGTGCCAGCAGCCTAGGCACCCGGCAGTATTTT. This encodes CASSLGTRQYF.

The rearrangement joins TRBV7-9 to TRBJ2-1; 11 positions match TRBD2. This CDR3 contains 17 residues. Losses at the gene ends were 5 bases for V and 6 bases for J; bases not matched to a gene: 12. Germline V lookup: CDR1 SEHNR, CDR2 FQNEAQ (reference sequence). As DNA, the CDR3 is TGTGCCAGCAGCCCAACTAGCGGGAGTCAGTCACGCAATGAGCAGTTCTTC. Translating gives CASSPTSGSQSRNEQFF.

The J gene is TRBJ2-3, the V gene TRBV13; 7 bases map to TRBD1. With V trimmed by 3 bases and J by 3 bases, 6 bases remained unmatched. The CDR3 is 15 residues long. CDR1 and CDR2 (germline): PRHDT, FYEKMQ (reference sequence). DNA for the CDR3: TGTGCCAGCAGCTTGAGGGGGCTGAGTACAGATACGCAGTATTTT. Encoded protein: CASSLRGLSTDTQYF.

This clone came up once. The rearrangement uses TRBV9 and TRBJ1-2; a weak D match, TRBD1 (5 bases). This CDR3 region has 13 residues. The germline V gene encodes CDR1 SGDLS and CDR2 YYNGEE. Trimming shortened V by 0 bases and J by 7 bases, and 10 bases separated the two germline ends. CDR3 bases: TGTGCCAGCAGCGTAGACACAGGTTTTGGCTACACCTTC. This codes for CASSVDTGFGYTF.

The chain links TRBV7-2 to TRBJ1-1; tentatively, D is TRBD1 (5 bases). V shed 4 bases and J shed 3 bases, with 9 bases lying between them. The CDR3 runs to 13 residues. The germline V gene has CDR1 SGHTA and CDR2 FQGNSA. Written as DNA, the CDR3 is TGTGCCAGCAGCTCCGGGGGGTACACTGAAGCTTTCTTT. Translating it yields CASSSGGYTEAFF.

The chain links TRBV11-2 to TRBJ1-2; D not certain. The CDR3 contains 14 residues. Trimming took off 0 bases at V and 3 bases at J, with 8 bases between the two ends. CDR1 is SGHAT and CDR2 is FQNNGV in the germline V gene. The CDR3 here is CASSLDRQDYGYTF. CDR3 DNA: TGTGCCAGCAGCTTAGATCGGCAGGACTATGGCTACACCTTC. The complete variable domain, with remaining parts taken from reference TRBV11-2 and TRBJ1-2, reads EAGVAQSPRYKIIEKRQSVAFWCNPISGHATLYWYQQILGQGPKLLIQFQNNGVVDDSQLPKDRFSAERLKGVDSTLKIQPAKLEDSAVYLCASSLDRQDYGYTFGSGTRLTVV.

This clone was seen a few times. This chain links TRBV4-3 with TRBJ1-1; 9 positions agree with TRBD1. The germline CDR1 and CDR2 sequences are LGHNA and YSLEER. V was pared by 1 base and J by 1 base, with 4 bases of the junction left unmatched. The CDR3 has 16 amino acids. The DNA of the CDR3 is TGCGCCAGCAGCCAAGCATTACAGGGGGCGAACACTGAAGCTTTCTTT. This sequence encodes CASSQALQGANTEAFF.

This clone showed up just once. The V call is TRBV28, the J call TRBJ2-1; 9 positions match TRBD1. Germline CDR1 MDHEN, CDR2 SYDVKM. The CDR3 runs 15 residues. The V and J ends lost 6 bases and 7 bases, in that order; junction bases with no gene match: 10. The CDR3 is CASRTGTGYWNEQFF. Here the CDR3 DNA reads TGTGCCAGCAGAACCGGGACAGGGTATTGGAATGAGCAGTTCTTC.

The chain recombines TRBV12-5 with TRBJ1-5; D unclear. Trimming cost V 1 base and J 3 bases, with 4 bases left between them. Germline CDR1 LGHNT, CDR2 FRNRAP. The CDR3 totals 13 residues. The CDR3 nucleotides are TGTGCTAGTGGTTTGGGACTCAATCAGCCCCAGCATTTT. Translation gives CASGLGLNQPQHF.

V and J are TRBV28 and TRBJ2-7; D possibly corresponds to TRBD2 (6 bases). This CDR3 has 13 residues. CDR1 MDHEN and CDR2 SYDVKM come from the germline V gene. V lost 5 bases, J lost 11 bases, and 19 bases lay in between. The CDR3 loop is CASSKLVGRREYF. CDR3 coding DNA: TGTGCCAGCAGTAAACTCGTAGGGAGGCGGGAGTACTTC.

The chain links TRBV18 to TRBJ2-3; possibly TRBD2 for D (6 bases). The CDR3 contains 14 residues. V gave up 4 bases and J gave up 0 bases, with 8 bases separating them. From germline, CDR1 is KGHSH and CDR2 LQKENI. CDR3 loop: CASSRGLSTDTQYF. In nucleotides, the CDR3 is TGTGCCAGCTCACGGGGACTGAGCACAGATACGCAGTATTTT.

The gene calls are TRBV4-1 and TRBJ1-3; D gene uncertain. Trimming stripped 0 bases from V and 1 base from J, with 7 bases between. The CDR3 sequence is 15 residues long. Germline loops: CDR1 MGHRA, CDR2 YSYEKL. CDR3 nucleotide sequence: TGCGCCAGCAGCCAAGATGCGGTATCTGGAAACACCATATATTTT. It codes for CASSQDAVSGNTIYF.

The V gene is TRBV6-5, the J gene TRBJ1-6; 8 bases agree with TRBD1. The germline V gene encodes CDR1 MNHEY and CDR2 SVGAGI. V shed 2 bases and J 6 bases; nucleotides not matched to a gene: 3. The CDR3 spans 15 residues. CDR3 nucleotide sequence: TGTGCCAGCAGTTACAGGACAGGGTCTAATTCACCCCTCCACTTT. This codes for CASSYRTGSNSPLHF.

This clone was found once. DNA of the CDR3: TGTGCCAGCAGCAAAGAGGGCGGGAGCCAAGAGACCCAGTACTTC. Translating gives CASSKEGGSQETQYF. The chain recombines TRBV21-1 with TRBJ2-5; TRBD2 is taken as the D call from the table, unchecked against the DNA. TRBV21-1 is labeled a pseudogene. The CDR3 consists of 15 residues.

This sequence joins TRBV4-2 and TRBJ1-1; TRBD1 matches at 8 bases. The germline V gene encodes CDR1 LGHNA and CDR2 YNFKEQ. V trimming: 3 bases; J trimming: 1 base; junction bases outside the gene matches: 10. CDR3 size: 17 residues. The DNA for the CDR3 is TGTGCCAGCAGCCATGACGGTGCGACAGGGGAGAACACTGAAGCTTTCTTT. Encoded protein: CASSHDGATGENTEAFF.

The genes are TRBV5-1 and TRBJ2-1, with 12 bases identical to TRBD2. V was pared by 4 bases and J by 7 bases, with 6 bases of the junction left unmatched. This CDR3 is built from 15 residues. The germline CDR1 and CDR2 sequences are SGHRS and YFSETQ. CDR3 DNA: TGCGCCAGCAGCCCCCTAGCGGGAGGGCGTAATGAGCAGTTCTTC. Translating it yields CASSPLAGGRNEQFF. Full variable domain (outside the CDR3, taken from reference TRBV5-1 and TRBJ2-1): KAGVTQTPRYLIKTRGQQVTLSCSPISGHRSVSWYQQTPGQGLQFLFEYFSETQRNKGNFPGRFSGRQFSNSRSEMNVSTLELGDSALYLCASSPLAGGRNEQFFGPGTRLTVL.

The gene calls are TRBV6-5 and TRBJ2-5, with TRBD2 matching over 7 bases. CDR3 length: 16 residues. Germline V gene sequence: CDR1 MNHEY, CDR2 SVGAGI. V was pared by 2 bases and J by 7 bases, with 13 bases of the junction left unmatched. CDR3 residues: CASSYESSGSWGTQYF. The CDR3 nucleotides are TGTGCCAGCAGTTACGAATCTAGCGGTTCCTGGGGGACCCAGTACTTC.

The rearrangement joins TRBV19 to TRBJ1-1; no clear D gene. With 5 bases removed from V and 1 base from J, the gap between germline ends came to 11 bases. The CDR3 consists of 14 residues. Germline CDR1 reads LNHDA; CDR2 reads SQIVND (reference sequence). This chain's CDR3 is CASSYEGSNTEAFF. Here the CDR3 DNA reads TGTGCCAGTAGTTATGAGGGCTCGAACACTGAAGCTTTCTTT.

The gene calls are TRBV19 and TRBJ1-2; possible D gene TRBD1, 6 bases. Per germline, CDR1 LNHDA and CDR2 SQIVND (reference sequence). This CDR3 has 17 residues. The V end was cut by 7 bases, the J end by 6 bases, with 27 bases between. CDR3 residues: CASTPLLGAGSGHGYTF. The CDR3 bases are TGTGCCAGTACCCCACTGTTGGGGGCAGGGTCGGGTCATGGCTACACCTTC. Complete variable domain (other parts from reference TRBV19 and TRBJ1-2): DGGITQSPKYLFRKEGQNVTLSCEQNLNHDAMYWYRQDPGQGLRLIYYSQIVNDFQKGDIAEGYSVSREKKESFPLTVTSAQKNPTAFYLCASTPLLGAGSGHGYTFGSGTRLTVV.

The chain has TRBV4-3 and TRBJ2-5, with D tentatively TRBD2 (5 bases). Germline V gene lookup returns CDR1 LGHNA and CDR2 YSLEER. V lost 0 bases to trimming and J lost 1 base, with 12 bases between them. There are 16 residues in the CDR3. The CDR3 sequence is CASSQDPRGPQETQYF. CDR3 sequence (DNA): TGCGCCAGCAGCCAAGATCCCCGGGGTCCCCAAGAGACCCAGTACTTC.

CDR3 amino acids: CASSNIQGWAAQPQHF. CDR3 nucleotides: TGTGCCAGTAGTAATATACAGGGGTGGGCGGCTCAGCCCCAGCATTTT. The chain couples TRBV19 to TRBJ1-5, with TRBD1 matching 7 bases. Germline CDR1 is LNHDA and CDR2 is SQIVND (reference sequence). The CDR3 covers 16 residues. Trimming at V came to 4 bases and at J to 6 bases, leaving 12 bases not matched to a gene.

The CDR3 sequence: CASSSRQGNEQFF. In DNA, the CDR3 is TGTGCCAGCAGCTCCCGGCAGGGGAATGAGCAGTTCTTC. The J gene is TRBJ2-1, the V gene TRBV11-3; possible D gene TRBD1, 6 bases. CDR1 and CDR2 (germline): SGHNT, YENEEA. This CDR3 comprises 13 residues. Trimming cost V 4 bases and J 7 bases, with 11 bases left between them.

This clone appeared a single time. CDR3 amino acids: CSVSEGGYTF. The CDR3 DNA follows: TGCAGCGTTTCGGAGGGGGGCTACACCTTC. V is TRBV29-1 and J is TRBJ1-2; D may be TRBD1 (5 bases). The germline V and J ends were trimmed by 5 bases and 8 bases, with 9 bases remaining between them. CDR1 and CDR2 from the germline V gene are SQVTM and ANQGSEA. This CDR3 region has 10 residues.